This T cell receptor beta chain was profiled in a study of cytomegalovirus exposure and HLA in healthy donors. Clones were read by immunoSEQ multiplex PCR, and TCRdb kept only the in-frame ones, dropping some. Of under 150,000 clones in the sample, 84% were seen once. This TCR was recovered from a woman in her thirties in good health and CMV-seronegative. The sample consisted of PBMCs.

The CDR3 DNA reads as TGTGCCAGCAGTCCTAGACAGGGGAACTATGGCTACACCTTC. Protein sequence: CASSPRQGNYGYTF. The J gene is TRBJ1-2, the V gene TRBV27; 8 nucleotides line up with TRBD1. Per germline, CDR1 MNHEY and CDR2 SMNVEV (reference sequence). CDR3 length: 14 residues. Losses at the gene ends were 5 bases for V and 2 bases for J; bases not matched to a gene: 4.